These 6 T cell receptor beta chains share one sample of origin, sequenced in a study of blood T cell repertoires in COVID-19. The table came from immunoSEQ multiplex PCR; TCRdb's copy has only in-frame clones and leaves some out. The table lists under 250,000 clones, around 90% of them singletons, with about 3.5% in the top ten. The specimen sequenced was PBMCs or T cells enriched from blood (not recorded which). The receptors were gathered from a woman under 40 who had been exposed to COVID-19.

The rearrangement links TRBV10-3 to TRBJ2-3, with a weak D call TRBD2 (6 bases). Per germline, CDR1 ENHRY and CDR2 SYGVKD. The V end was cut by 6 bases, the J end by 2 bases, with 15 bases between. This CDR3 spans 15 amino acids. CDR3 region: CAIREGLRPTDTQYF. The CDR3 DNA is TGTGCCATCAGGGAGGGACTGAGGCCCACAGATACGCAGTATTTT.

J is TRBJ2-1 and V is TRBV24-1; a possible D gene is TRBD2 (5 bases). The CDR3 has 18 amino acids. CDR1 is KGHDR, CDR2 SFDVKD, per germline. V lost 2 bases and J 6 bases, leaving 22 bases between the germline ends. CDR3 protein: CATSDSMNPAAGANEQFF. The CDR3 region has the DNA TGTGCCACCAGTGATTCGATGAACCCGGCTGCGGGTGCCAATGAGCAGTTCTTC.

This clone has only one observation. The chain recombines TRBV25-1 with TRBJ1-2; 7 bases are a match to TRBD1. CDR3 length: 14 amino acids. Trimming took 4 bases from V and 0 from J; bases not matched to a gene: 2. Germline loops: CDR1 MGHDK, CDR2 SYGVNS. This CDR3 reads CASSVGTANYGYTF. The CDR3 region has the DNA TGTGCCAGCAGTGTTGGGACAGCTAACTATGGCTACACCTTC.

This clone has just a few counts. The V gene is TRBV5-1, the J gene TRBJ2-1; TRBD2 matches 8 bases. The CDR3 sequence is 14 residues long. Losses at the gene ends were 4 bases for V and 6 bases for J; bases not matched to a gene: 6. Germline V gives CDR1 SGHRS, CDR2 YFSETQ. The CDR3 nucleotides read TGCGCCAGCAGCCCGGGACTAGAGGCCAATGAGCAGTTCTTC. It encodes CASSPGLEANEQFF.

V is TRBV10-1 and J is TRBJ2-3; 12 bases are a match to TRBD2. Germline CDR1 and CDR2: WNHNN and SYGVQD (reference sequence). There are 15 residues in the CDR3. J was trimmed by 6 bases and V by 6 bases; bases with no gene match: 7. The chain's CDR3 is CASSALAGGVDTQYF. For the CDR3, the DNA is TGCGCCAGCAGCGCACTAGCGGGAGGAGTGGATACGCAGTATTTT.

This sequence joins TRBV11-3 and TRBJ2-1; TRBD1 agrees at 11 bases. The V gene's germline CDR1 is SGHNT and CDR2 YENEEA. The CDR3 is 16 residues long. V lost 1 base to trimming and J lost 6 bases; unmatched junction nucleotides: 5. This CDR3 is CASSLGPGTGGNEQFF. The CDR3 DNA sequence: TGTGCCAGCAGCTTAGGCCCCGGGACAGGGGGCAATGAGCAGTTCTTC.